A selection of T cell receptor beta chains follows, all from one sample in a study of metastatic and nonmetastatic thyroid tumors. TCRdb re-analyzed the PCR reads using MiXCR. This sample has roughly 5,900 clones, with 34% found just once. Sequencing was carried out using adjacent normal tissue. The receptors come from a male donor with papillary thyroid cancer or a benign thyroid nodule (not recorded which). Some clones in this sample may be carry-over from other donors' samples. Each CDR3 is given with its conserved first and last residue. A D gene is named only where the DNA matches it firmly. Size is stated for part of the rows, as once, few or many counts, or as a class when the clone is expanded.

CDR3 | DNA | V | D | J | size
CSADKDPTRTSLFF | TGCAGTGCAGACAAAGACCCGACGAGGACTAGTCTGTTCTTC | TRBV20-1 | TRBD2 | TRBJ2-1 | -
CATTIVSSGYTF | TGTGCCACCACGATTGTTTCTTCGGGCTACACCTTC | TRBV28 | - | TRBJ1-2 | -
CASSNNYPGGETQYF | TGTGCCAGCAGCAACAACTATCCCGGGGGGGAGACCCAGTACTTC | TRBV5-4 | TRBD2 | TRBJ2-5 | -
CARSLGTSGRIGELFF | TGTGCCAGAAGTTTAGGGACTAGCGGGAGAATTGGTGAGCTGTTCTTC | TRBV12-3/TRBV12-4 | TRBD2 | TRBJ2-1 | -
CASTLSGSSYNEQFF | TGTGCCAGTACCCTTAGCGGGAGCTCCTACAATGAGCAGTTCTTC | TRBV19 | TRBD2 | TRBJ2-1 | few
CASSRGPLYEQYF | TGTGCCAGCAGCCGAGGCCCCCTCTACGAGCAGTACTTC | TRBV6-1 | - | TRBJ2-7 | -
CASSLDVGTEAFF | TGTGCCAGCAGCTTGGACGTGGGCACTGAAGCTTTCTTT | TRBV7-9 | - | TRBJ1-1 | once
CASSLRVANTEAFF | TGTGCCAGCAGCTTAAGGGTAGCTAACACTGAAGCTTTCTTT | TRBV11-2 | - | TRBJ1-1 | once
CASSEEWNLRSSGANVLTF | TGTGCCAGCAGTGAAGAGTGGAACTTGCGGAGCTCTGGGGCCAACGTCCTGACTTTC | TRBV2 | - | TRBJ2-6 | -
CASSLEGWDRSSYEQYF | TGTGCCAGCAGCTTAGAAGGATGGGACAGGAGCTCCTACGAGCAGTACTTC | TRBV11-2 | TRBD1 | TRBJ2-7 | -
CASSLRQANSPLHF | TGTGCCAGCAGCTTGCGTCAGGCCAATTCACCCCTCCACTTT | TRBV5-6 | - | TRBJ1-6 | -
CASSFLRGDEQYF | TGTGCCAGCAGTTTCCTCAGGGGCGACGAGCAGTACTTC | TRBV12-3/TRBV12-4 | - | TRBJ2-7 | -
CASIETVTGSAGNTIYF | TGTGCCAGCATTGAAACCGTGACAGGGAGCGCTGGAAACACCATATATTTT | TRBV2 | TRBD1 | TRBJ1-3 | large
CASSLGRGTEAFF | TGTGCCAGCAGTTTAGGCAGGGGAACTGAAGCTTTCTTT | TRBV27 | - | TRBJ1-1 | many
CASSFEGVGYTF | TGTGCCAGCAGCTTCGAGGGGGTTGGCTACACCTTC | TRBV7-8 | - | TRBJ1-2 | few
CSARDQVQVGYNEQFF | TGCAGTGCTAGAGATCAAGTACAGGTGGGATACAATGAGCAGTTCTTC | TRBV20-1 | - | TRBJ2-1 | -
CASGLANEQYF | TGTGCGTCGGGACTAGCTAACGAGCAGTACTTC | TRBV10-3 | TRBD2 | TRBJ2-7 | large
CASSPRGNRNTEAFF | TGTGCCAGCAGCCCACGCGGAAACAGGAACACTGAAGCTTTCTTT | TRBV11-3 | - | TRBJ1-1 | -
CASSLDVGREGGNEQFF | TGTGCCAGCAGCTTAGACGTCGGTCGGGAGGGTGGGAATGAGCAGTTCTTC | TRBV7-6 | TRBD2 | TRBJ2-1 | -
CASSAQTGKYLNF | TGTGCCAGCAGTGCCCAGACAGGGAAATATTTGAATTTT | TRBV6-1 | TRBD1 | TRBJ1-5 | -
CASSKTSGGYYEQYF | TGTGCCAGCAGCAAGACTAGCGGGGGGTACTACGAGCAGTACTTC | TRBV7-2 | TRBD2 | TRBJ2-7 | -
CASSQIAQGSGQPQHF | TGCGCCAGCAGCCAGATCGCACAGGGCTCGGGTCAGCCCCAGCATTTT | TRBV4-1 | - | TRBJ1-5 | -
CASSAPGQGLNEQYF | TGTGCCAGCAGTGCTCCGGGACAGGGATTGAACGAGCAGTACTTC | TRBV5-4 | TRBD1 | TRBJ2-7 | -
CASTHPSYGYTF | TGTGCCAGCACACACCCCAGCTATGGCTACACCTTC | TRBV6-1 | - | TRBJ1-2 | -
CAISESAEQYF | TGTGCCATCAGTGAGTCCGCAGAGCAGTACTTC | TRBV10-3 | - | TRBJ2-7 | large
CASSLDVGREGRNEQFF | TGTGCCAGCAGCTTAGACGTCGGGCGGGAGGGTCGGAATGAGCAGTTCTTC | TRBV7-6 | TRBD2 | TRBJ2-1 | -
CASSDSGRSDTGELFF | TGCGCCAGCAGCGATAGCGGGAGATCTGACACCGGGGAGCTGTTTTTT | TRBV5-1 | TRBD2 | TRBJ2-2 | -